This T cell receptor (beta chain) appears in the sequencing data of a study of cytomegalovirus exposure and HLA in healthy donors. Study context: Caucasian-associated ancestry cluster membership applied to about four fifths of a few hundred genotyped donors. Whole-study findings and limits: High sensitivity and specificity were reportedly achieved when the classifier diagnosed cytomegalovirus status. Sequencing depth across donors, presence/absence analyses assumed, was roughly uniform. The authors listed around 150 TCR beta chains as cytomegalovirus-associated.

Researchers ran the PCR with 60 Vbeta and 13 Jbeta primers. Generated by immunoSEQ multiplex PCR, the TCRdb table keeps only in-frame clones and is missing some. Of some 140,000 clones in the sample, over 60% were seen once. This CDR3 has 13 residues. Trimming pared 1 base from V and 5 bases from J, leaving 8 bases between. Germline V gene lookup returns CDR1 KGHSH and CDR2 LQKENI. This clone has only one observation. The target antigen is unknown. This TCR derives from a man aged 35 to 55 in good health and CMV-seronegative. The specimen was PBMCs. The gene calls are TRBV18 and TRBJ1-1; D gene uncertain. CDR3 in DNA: TGTGCCAGCTCACCACAGGGAGTGACTGAAGCTTTCTTT. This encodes CASSPQGVTEAFF.